Following are 24 T cell receptor beta chains from one sample sequenced in a study of T cell repertoires in cytomegalovirus infection. Antigen specificity for these receptors is unknown. A single record per CDR3 protein comes from TCRdb applying MiXCR to the reads. The sample includes fewer than 1,000,000 distinct CDR3 sequences, less than 35% of them seen just once. The sequencing used cultured CD8+ T cells from PBMCs, collected from culture after CMV antigen stimulation. The receptors come from a human donor in good health (CMV status not recorded). Some clones in this sample may be carry-over from other donors' samples.

V and J are TRBV4-3 and TRBJ2-1; 7 bases match TRBD1. The CDR3 is made up of 15 amino acids. The V and J ends lost 4 bases and 5 bases, in that order; junction bases with no gene match: 8. The V gene's germline CDR1 is LGHNA and CDR2 YSLEER. CDR3 coding DNA: TGCGCCAGCAGCCTTCTACAGGGGTCCCACAATGAGCAGTTCTTC. Translated, it gives CASSLLQGSHNEQFF.

This clonotype has just a few counts. CDR3 sequence: CASSPRGAANYGYTF. In nucleotides, the CDR3 is TGTGCCAGCAGCCCTCGGGGGGCTGCTAACTATGGCTACACCTTC. This rearrangement joins TRBV6-2 or TRBV6-3 to TRBJ1-2; TRBD1 might be the D (6 bases). V lost 6 bases, J lost 0 bases, and 14 bases lay in between. CDR1 and CDR2 (germline): MNHEY, SVGEGT. This CDR3 comprises 15 residues.

The chain couples TRBV25-1 to TRBJ1-2, with D tentatively TRBD1 (6 bases). V shed 2 bases and J shed 0 bases, with 28 bases lying between them. This CDR3 has 21 residues. The germline V gene has CDR1 MGHDK and CDR2 SYGVNS. The CDR3 region is CASSEIRGGGDWEPANYGYTF. The CDR3 DNA follows: TGTGCCAGCAGTGAAATAAGAGGAGGGGGTGACTGGGAACCCGCTAACTATGGCTACACCTTC.

The CDR3 loop reads CATSTGAVYEQYF. Written as DNA, the CDR3 is TGTGCCACCTCGACAGGGGCCGTCTACGAGCAGTACTTC. The rearrangement links TRBV19 to TRBJ2-7, with 8 bases identical to TRBD1. The ends lost 10 bases at V and 3 bases at J; junction bases unmatched: 8. This CDR3 spans 13 amino acids. Per the germline V gene, CDR1 is LNHDA and CDR2 is SQIVND (reference sequence).

This clonotype was picked up a small number of times. This chain connects TRBV7-9 to TRBJ1-2; 7 nucleotides align to TRBD1. The V segment lost 3 bases and the J segment 7 bases; nucleotides outside the gene matches: 2. CDR1 and CDR2 from the germline V gene are SEHNR and FQNEAQ (reference sequence). The length of the CDR3 is 12 residues. CDR3 sequence (DNA): TGTGCCAGCAGCTTTAACAGGGGTGGCTACACCTTC. It codes for CASSFNRGGYTF.

The sample holds many counts of this clonotype. This sequence joins TRBV6-1 and TRBJ2-3; 9 nucleotides match TRBD2. The CDR3 runs to 17 residues. Trimming took 5 bases from V and 3 from J; bases not matched to a gene: 12. The germline V gene has CDR1 MNHNS and CDR2 SASEGT. CDR3 nucleotide sequence: TGTGCCAGCAGTCTCAGAAGGGGTAGCGGGGGAACAGATACGCAGTATTTT. This encodes CASSLRRGSGGTDTQYF.

A word on this clonotype: This may be a read error: a much more frequent sequence differs by one nucleotide. The chain links TRBV4-1 to TRBJ2-5; weak D call: TRBD2 (7 bases). The CDR3 sequence is 17 residues long. CDR1 and CDR2 (germline): MGHRA, YSYEKL. In nucleotides, the CDR3 is TGCACCAGCAGCCAAGACCCCCCCGGGGGGCCCTATTGGACCCAGTACTTC. Protein sequence: CTSSQDPPGGPYWTQYF.

This clonotype was counted ten times or more. This chain connects TRBV6-1 to TRBJ1-6; D gene uncertain. Germline CDR1 reads MNHNS; CDR2 reads SASEGT. The CDR3 has 15 amino acids. The ends were cut back, 1 base at V and 7 bases at J, with 11 bases in the middle. CDR3 sequence: CASSEVTARNSPLHF. CDR3 in DNA: TGTGCCAGCAGTGAAGTCACCGCTAGGAATTCACCCCTCCACTTT.

This clonotype came up a few times. The rearrangement uses TRBV20-1 and TRBJ2-7; 11 nucleotides match TRBD2. This CDR3 is built from 15 residues. Germline loops: CDR1 DFQATT, CDR2 SNEGSKA (reference sequence). V dropped 0 bases and J dropped 4; count of bases not matched to a gene: 5. CDR3 sequence: CSARDSGGARYEQYV. The CDR3 DNA reads TGCAGTGCTAGAGATAGCGGGGGGGCTAGATACGAGCAGTACGTC.

This clonotype showed up many times. This chain links TRBV7-6 with TRBJ2-7, with TRBD2 matching 11 bases. Germline V gives CDR1 SGHVS, CDR2 FNYEAQ. Trimming at V came to 5 bases and at J to 3 bases, leaving 9 bases not matched to a gene. The CDR3 is 16 amino acids. The CDR3 DNA sequence: TGTGCCAGCAGCCTCCAACTAGCGGGGGTTGTCTACGAGCAGTACTTC. It translates to CASSLQLAGVVYEQYF.

In DNA, the CDR3 is TGTGCCAGCAGCAATGGGGCGATGGAGACCCAGTACTTC. It translates to CASSNGAMETQYF. This sequence joins TRBV7-1 and TRBJ2-5, with a weak D call TRBD1 (5 bases). TRBV7-1 is noted as an ORF with a role that remains uncertain. With 5 bases removed from V and 5 bases from J, the gap between germline ends came to 12 bases. This CDR3 is 13 amino acids long.

The rearrangement uses TRBV6-2 or TRBV6-3 and TRBJ2-7; 10 nucleotides agree with TRBD1. Trimming removed 5 bases from V and 4 bases from J; junction bases left unmatched: 5. This CDR3 is 14 amino acids long. The germline V gene encodes CDR1 MNHEY and CDR2 SVGEGT. The CDR3 sequence: CASSADRGLYEQYF. The CDR3 nucleotides read TGTGCCAGCAGTGCAGACAGGGGGCTTTACGAGCAGTACTTC.

This clonotype was detected only a few times. The chain has TRBV27 and TRBJ2-7; the match to TRBD1 covers 9 bases. The CDR3 is 12 amino acids. Germline V lookup: CDR1 MNHEY, CDR2 SMNVEV (reference sequence). The J segment lost 4 bases and the V segment lost 8 bases, leaving 3 bases of the junction unmatched. CDR3 region: CASGTGLYEQYV. In DNA form, the CDR3 reads TGTGCCAGCGGGACAGGGTTATACGAGCAGTACGTC.

The CDR3 sequence is CASSSRAGAGELFF. CDR3 in DNA: TGTGCCAGCAGCTCGCGGGCGGGGGCCGGGGAGCTGTTTTTT. The V gene is TRBV5-4, the J gene TRBJ2-2; 7 positions match TRBD2. The CDR3 sequence is 14 residues long. CDR1 is SGHNT and CDR2 is YYREEE in the germline V gene (reference sequence). V lost 3 bases, J lost 6 bases, and 5 bases stayed unmatched.

This clonotype showed up just a few times. The chain recombines TRBV4-1 with TRBJ1-5, with TRBD1 as a possible D gene (6 bases). The CDR3 sequence is 15 residues long. The V end lost 0 bases, the J end lost 4 bases, and 10 bases lay between the germline ends. CDR1 and CDR2 (germline): MGHRA, YSYEKL. CDR3 bases: TGCGCCAGCAGCCAAGACAGGGGTGAAAATCAGCCCCAGCATTTT. Protein: CASSQDRGENQPQHF.

The J gene is TRBJ2-1, the V gene TRBV27; D might be TRBD1 (5 bases). CDR1 is MNHEY, CDR2 SMNVEV, per germline (reference sequence). This CDR3 is 14 amino acids long. Trimming cost V 4 bases and J 5 bases, with 12 bases left between them. The CDR3 DNA reads as TGTGCCAGCAGTTCAAGGACACCAGACAATGAGCAGTTCTTC. This gives the protein CASSSRTPDNEQFF.

As for this clonotype: A junction end diverges from the germline sequence, so it may reflect a read error. V and J are TRBV10-3 and TRBJ2-2, with 8 bases identical to TRBD1. The CDR3 length is 15 residues. Germline CDR1 and CDR2: ENHRY and SYGVKD. The CDR3 region has the DNA TGTGCCATCGGTGAAGGGACAGGGAACACCGGGGAGCTGTTTTTT. It translates to CAIGEGTGNTGELFF.

This clonotype was counted between two and nine times. The genes are TRBV4-1 and TRBJ1-1; D not certain. This CDR3 comprises 14 residues. Germline V gives CDR1 MGHRA, CDR2 YSYEKL. Trimming stripped 2 bases from V and 2 bases from J, with 9 bases between. The CDR3 DNA reads as TGCGCCAGCAGCCAAACAGAACTTAACACTGAAGCTTTCTTT. Encoded protein: CASSQTELNTEAFF.

At least ten counts were recorded for this clonotype. V gene TRBV7-8 combines with J gene TRBJ2-3; 9 bases are a match to TRBD2. The CDR3 loop spans 15 amino acids. V dropped 4 bases and J dropped 2; count of bases not matched to a gene: 4. The germline V gene has CDR1 SGHVS and CDR2 FQNEAQ. Here the CDR3 reads CASSSSGGHTDTQYF. The CDR3, as DNA: TGTGCCAGCAGCTCGAGCGGGGGGCACACAGATACGCAGTATTTT.

This clonotype was counted only a few times. The chain carries TRBV12-3 or TRBV12-4 and TRBJ2-7; 9 nucleotides align to TRBD1. This CDR3 contains 14 residues. The V segment lost 6 bases and the J segment 5 bases; nucleotides outside the gene matches: 8. CDR3 amino acids: CASRKDRGIDEQYF. CDR3 nucleotides: TGTGCCAGCAGGAAGGACAGGGGTATCGACGAGCAGTACTTC.

Only a few counts were recorded for this clonotype. The chain is built from TRBV28 and TRBJ1-2; a weak D match, TRBD1 (6 bases). Germline CDR1 reads MDHEN; CDR2 reads SYDVKM. V was clipped by 0 bases and J by 2 bases, with 10 bases between them. There are 15 residues in the CDR3. The CDR3 DNA reads as TGTGCCAGCAGTTTATGGGCGGACAGAAACTATGGCTACACCTTC. Protein product: CASSLWADRNYGYTF.

A remark on this clonotype: A much more abundant neighbour one base away suggests this may be a read error. V gene TRBV7-8 combines with J gene TRBJ2-1; 12 bases map to TRBD2. The ends lost 5 bases at V and 7 bases at J; junction bases unmatched: 9. CDR1 SGHVS and CDR2 FQNEAQ come from the germline V gene. This CDR3 region has 16 residues. CDR3 sequence (DNA): TGTGCCAGCAGCGGGGAGTCTAGCGGGGGGGCGAATGAGCAGTTCTTC. Translated, it gives CASSGESSGGANEQFF.

This clonotype has more than one count but fewer than ten. This chain joins TRBV6-6 and TRBJ2-2; the D gene is possibly TRBD1 (6 bases). The germline gives CDR1 MNHNY, CDR2 SVGAGI (reference sequence). The CDR3 is 15 residues long. Trimming stripped 4 bases from V and 1 base from J, with 10 bases between. CDR3 nucleotides: TGTGCCAGCAGTTCCCTGGGACAGAACACCGGGGAGCTGTTTTTT. Its protein product is CASSSLGQNTGELFF.

The chain recombines TRBV6-2 or TRBV6-3 with TRBJ1-5; 12 bases are a match to TRBD1. Germline assignment: CDR1 MNHEY and CDR2 SVGEGT. The CDR3 totals 14 residues. The V segment lost 10 bases and the J segment 6 bases; nucleotides outside the gene matches: 7. CDR3 in DNA: TGTGCCACCTACGGGACAGGGGGCATTCAGCCCCAGCATTTT. It translates to CATYGTGGIQPQHF.